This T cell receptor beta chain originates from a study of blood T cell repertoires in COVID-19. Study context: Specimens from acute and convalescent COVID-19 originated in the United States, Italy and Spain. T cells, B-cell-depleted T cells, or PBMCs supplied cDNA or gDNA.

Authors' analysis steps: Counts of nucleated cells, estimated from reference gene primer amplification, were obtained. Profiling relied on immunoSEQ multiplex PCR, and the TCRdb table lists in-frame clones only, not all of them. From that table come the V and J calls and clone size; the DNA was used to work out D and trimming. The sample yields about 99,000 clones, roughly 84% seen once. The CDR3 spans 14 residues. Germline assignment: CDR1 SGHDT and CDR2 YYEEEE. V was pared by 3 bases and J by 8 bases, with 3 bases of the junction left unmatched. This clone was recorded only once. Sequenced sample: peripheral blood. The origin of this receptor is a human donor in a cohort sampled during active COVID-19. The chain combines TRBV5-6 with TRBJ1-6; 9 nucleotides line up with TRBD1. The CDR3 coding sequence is TGTGCCAGCAGCTGGGGACAGGGTGATTCACCCCTCCACTTT. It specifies CASSWGQGDSPLHF.